Following are 8 T cell receptor beta chains from one sample sequenced in a study of cytomegalovirus exposure and HLA in healthy donors. The PCR ran on 60 Vbeta and 13 Jbeta primers. Data came from immunoSEQ multiplex PCR; TCRdb stores just in-frame clones and leaves some out. The sample lists 100,000 to 120,000 clones, around 15% occurring once. The sequencing input was PBMCs. These receptors were taken from a female donor in good health and CMV-seronegative.

A few counts support this clone. The gene calls are TRBV9 and TRBJ1-2, with D possibly being TRBD1 (6 bases). Germline CDR1 reads SGDLS; CDR2 reads YYNGEE. Trimming left V 3 bases short and J 8 bases short, with 11 bases between. The CDR3 spans 12 residues. The CDR3 nucleotides are TGTGCCAGCAGCGCACTTAGGGGGGGCTACACCTTC. Its protein is CASSALRGGYTF.

A remark on this clone: A read error may produce the germline difference seen at one junction end. This CDR3 reads CASSLADRGLGYTF. The CDR3 DNA reads as TGTGCCAGCAGCCTAGCCGACAGGGGGCTAGGCTACACCTTC. This chain joins TRBV7-9 and TRBJ1-2; 10 positions agree with TRBD1. The CDR3 runs to 14 residues. Germline lookup yields CDR1 SEHNR and CDR2 FQNEAQ (reference sequence).

This clone was observed a handful of times. The DNA of the CDR3 is TGTGCCACCAGCAGAGATGTTGGGGGACTGGAAAACATTCAGTACTTC. Translating gives CATSRDVGGLENIQYF. The V gene is TRBV15, the J gene TRBJ2-4, with D perhaps TRBD2 (6 bases). The CDR3 extends over 16 amino acids. Trimming removed 0 bases from V and 5 bases from J, with 14 bases in between. Germline V gene sequence: CDR1 LNHNV, CDR2 YYDKDF (reference sequence). Using reference TRBV15 and TRBJ2-4 for the parts outside the CDR3, the full variable domain is DAMVIQNPRYQVTQFGKPVTLSCSQTLNHNVMYWYQQKSSQAPKLLFHYYDKDFNNEADTPDNFQSRRPNTSFCFLDIRSPGLGDTAMYLCATSRDVGGLENIQYFGAGTRLSVL.

The V and J genes are TRBV27 and TRBJ2-6, with TRBD2 identical over 9 bases. The CDR3 totals 17 residues. Losses at the gene ends were 6 bases for V and 4 bases for J; bases not matched to a gene: 10. Germline V lookup: CDR1 MNHEY, CDR2 SMNVEV (reference sequence). The CDR3 loop is CASRKTSGALGANVLTF. CDR3 DNA: TGTGCCAGCAGAAAGACTAGCGGAGCTTTGGGGGCCAACGTCCTGACTTTC.

The J gene is TRBJ1-1, the V gene TRBV7-2; D gene ambiguous. The CDR3 totals 13 residues. Germline values: CDR1 SGHTA, CDR2 FQGNSA. V lost 1 base, J lost 7 bases, and 10 bases lay in between. CDR3 DNA: TGTGCCAGCAGCTTAGGGACTGTTGATGAAGCTTTCTTT. It is translated as CASSLGTVDEAFF.

In this sample, this clone turned up a few times. The V gene is TRBV6-5, the J gene TRBJ2-3, with 8 nucleotides matching TRBD1. In germline, CDR1 is MNHEY, CDR2 SVGAGI. The V segment lost 6 bases and the J segment 4 bases; nucleotides outside the gene matches: 9. The CDR3 is 15 amino acids. The CDR3 loop is CASRATGGRSDTQYF. The CDR3 region has the DNA TGTGCCAGCAGGGCCACAGGGGGGAGGTCAGATACGCAGTATTTT.

The CDR3 protein is CASSERTGEAYEQYF. In DNA, the CDR3 is TGTGCCAGCAGTGAACGGACAGGGGAGGCCTACGAGCAGTACTTC. This chain links TRBV2 with TRBJ2-7; 9 bases map to TRBD1. The J segment lost 2 bases and the V segment lost 2 bases, leaving 4 bases of the junction unmatched. Germline CDR1 and CDR2: SNHLY and FYNNEI. The CDR3 runs to 15 residues. Full variable domain (rest looked up from reference TRBV2 and TRBJ2-7): EPEVTQTPSHQVTQMGQEVILRCVPISNHLYFYWYRQILGQKVEFLVSFYNNEISEKSEIFDDQFSVERPDGSNFTLKIRSTKLEDSAMYFCASSERTGEAYEQYFGPGTRLTVT.

This clone came up a few times. The chain has TRBV7-2 and TRBJ2-5; a possible D gene is TRBD2 (5 bases). The CDR3 spans 12 residues. V lost 0 bases, J lost 10 bases, and 9 bases lay in between. The germline V gene encodes CDR1 SGHTA and CDR2 FQGNSA. CDR3 amino acids: CASSLALGIQYF. Here the CDR3 DNA reads TGTGCCAGCAGCTTAGCTCTCGGGATCCAGTACTTC.